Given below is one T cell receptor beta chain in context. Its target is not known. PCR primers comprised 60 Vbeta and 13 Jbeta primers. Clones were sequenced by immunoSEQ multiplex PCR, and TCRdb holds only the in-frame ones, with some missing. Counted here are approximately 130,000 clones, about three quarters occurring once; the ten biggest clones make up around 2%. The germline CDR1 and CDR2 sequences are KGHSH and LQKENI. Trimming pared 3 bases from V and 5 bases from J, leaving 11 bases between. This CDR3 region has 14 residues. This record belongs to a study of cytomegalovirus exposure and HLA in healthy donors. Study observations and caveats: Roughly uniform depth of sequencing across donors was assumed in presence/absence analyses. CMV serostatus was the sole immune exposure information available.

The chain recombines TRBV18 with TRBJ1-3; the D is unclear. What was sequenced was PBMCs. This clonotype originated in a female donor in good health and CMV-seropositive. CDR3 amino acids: CASSPPGLRNTIYF. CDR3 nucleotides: TGTGCCAGCTCACCTCCAGGTCTTCGAAACACCATATATTTT.